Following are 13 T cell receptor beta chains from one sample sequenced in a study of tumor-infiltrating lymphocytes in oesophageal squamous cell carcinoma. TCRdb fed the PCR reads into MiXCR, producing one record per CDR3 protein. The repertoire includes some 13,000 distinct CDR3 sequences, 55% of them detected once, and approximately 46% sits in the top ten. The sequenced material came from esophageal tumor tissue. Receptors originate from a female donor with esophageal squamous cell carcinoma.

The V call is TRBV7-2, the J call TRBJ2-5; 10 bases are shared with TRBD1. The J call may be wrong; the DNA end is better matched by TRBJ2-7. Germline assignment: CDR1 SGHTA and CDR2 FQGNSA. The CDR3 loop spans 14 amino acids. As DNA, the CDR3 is TGTGCCAGCAGCTTGGACAGGGGGTACTACGAGCAGTACTTC. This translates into CASSLDRGYYEQYF.

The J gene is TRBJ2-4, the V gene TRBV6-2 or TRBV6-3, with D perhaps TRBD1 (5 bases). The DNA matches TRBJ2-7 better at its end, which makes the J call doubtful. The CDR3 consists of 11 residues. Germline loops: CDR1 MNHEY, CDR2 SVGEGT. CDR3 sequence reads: CASSRGYEQYF. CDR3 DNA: TGTGCCAGCAGTAGGGGCTACGAGCAGTACTTC.

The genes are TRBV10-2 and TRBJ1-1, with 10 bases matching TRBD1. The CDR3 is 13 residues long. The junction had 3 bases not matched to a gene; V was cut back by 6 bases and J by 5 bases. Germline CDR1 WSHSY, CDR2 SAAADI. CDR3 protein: CASRTGGRTEAFF. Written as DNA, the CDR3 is TGCGCCAGCAGGACAGGGGGCCGTACTGAAGCTTTCTTT.

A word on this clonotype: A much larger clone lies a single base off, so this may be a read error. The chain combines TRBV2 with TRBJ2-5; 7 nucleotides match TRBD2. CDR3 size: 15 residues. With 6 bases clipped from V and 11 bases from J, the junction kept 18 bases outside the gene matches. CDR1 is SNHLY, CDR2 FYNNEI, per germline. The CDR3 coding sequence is TGTGCCAGCAGGGAGCGGGATGAATCCTACAATGAGCAGTACTTC. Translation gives CASRERDESYNEQYF.

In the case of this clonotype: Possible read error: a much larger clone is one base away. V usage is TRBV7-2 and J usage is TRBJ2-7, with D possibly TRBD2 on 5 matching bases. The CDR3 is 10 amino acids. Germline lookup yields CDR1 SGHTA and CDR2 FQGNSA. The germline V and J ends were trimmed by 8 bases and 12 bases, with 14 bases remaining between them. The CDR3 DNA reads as TGTGCCAGCGGACCGAGAAGCGGGTACTTC. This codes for CASGPRSGYF.

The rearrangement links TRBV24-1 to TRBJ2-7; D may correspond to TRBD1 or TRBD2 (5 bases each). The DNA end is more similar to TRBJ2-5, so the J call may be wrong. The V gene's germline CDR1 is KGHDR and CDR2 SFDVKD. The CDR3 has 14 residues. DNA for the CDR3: TGTGCCACCAGTGATCCCGGGGCTAGGGAGACCCAGTACTTC. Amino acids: CATSDPGARETQYF.

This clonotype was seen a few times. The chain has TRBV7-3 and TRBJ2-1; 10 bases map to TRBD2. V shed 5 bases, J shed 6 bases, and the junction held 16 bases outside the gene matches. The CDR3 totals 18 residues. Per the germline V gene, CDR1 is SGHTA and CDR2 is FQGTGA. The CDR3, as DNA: TGTGCCAGCAGCCAAAAGGCAGCGGGGGGGCCTATCTCCAATGAGCAGTTCTTC. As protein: CASSQKAAGGPISNEQFF.

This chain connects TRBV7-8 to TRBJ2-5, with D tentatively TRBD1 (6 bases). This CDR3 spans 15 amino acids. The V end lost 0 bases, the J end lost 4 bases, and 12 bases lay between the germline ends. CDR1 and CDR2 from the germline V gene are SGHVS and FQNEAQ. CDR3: CASSLARGGGETQYF. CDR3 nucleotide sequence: TGTGCCAGCAGCTTAGCCAGGGGTGGCGGAGAGACCCAGTACTTC.

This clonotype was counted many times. The CDR3 loop is CASSPRLAGSNEQFF. CDR3 DNA: TGTGCCAGCAGCCCCCGACTAGCGGGATCGAATGAGCAGTTCTTC. The rearrangement joins TRBV27 to TRBJ2-1, with 11 nucleotides matching TRBD2. V lost 6 bases to trimming and J lost 7 bases; unmatched junction nucleotides: 8. CDR1 and CDR2 (germline): MNHEY, SMNVEV (reference sequence). The CDR3 covers 15 residues.

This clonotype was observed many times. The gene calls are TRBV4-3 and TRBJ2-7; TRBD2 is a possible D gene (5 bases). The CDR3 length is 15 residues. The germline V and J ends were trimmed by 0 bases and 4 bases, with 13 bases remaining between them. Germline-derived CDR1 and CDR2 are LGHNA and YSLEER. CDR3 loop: CASSQDRGLGYEQYF. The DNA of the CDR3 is TGCGCCAGCAGCCAAGATCGAGGGTTGGGATACGAGCAGTACTTC.

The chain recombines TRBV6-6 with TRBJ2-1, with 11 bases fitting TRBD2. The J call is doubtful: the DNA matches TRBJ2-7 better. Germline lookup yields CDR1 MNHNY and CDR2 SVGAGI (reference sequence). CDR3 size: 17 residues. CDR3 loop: CASSYLAAGLAAYEQYF. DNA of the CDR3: TGTGCCAGCAGTTACCTAGCGGCGGGACTAGCGGCCTACGAGCAGTACTTC.

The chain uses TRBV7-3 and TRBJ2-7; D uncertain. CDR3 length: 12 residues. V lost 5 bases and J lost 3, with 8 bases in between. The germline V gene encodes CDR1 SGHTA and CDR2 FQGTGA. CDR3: CASSRSFYEQYF. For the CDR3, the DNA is TGTGCCAGCAGCCGCAGTTTCTACGAGCAGTACTTC. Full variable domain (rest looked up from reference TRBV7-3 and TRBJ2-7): GAGVSQTPSNKVTEKGKYVELRCDPISGHTALYWYRQSLGQGPEFLIYFQGTGAADDSGLPNDRFFAVRPEGSVSTLKIQRTERGDSAVYLCASSRSFYEQYFGPGTRLTVT.

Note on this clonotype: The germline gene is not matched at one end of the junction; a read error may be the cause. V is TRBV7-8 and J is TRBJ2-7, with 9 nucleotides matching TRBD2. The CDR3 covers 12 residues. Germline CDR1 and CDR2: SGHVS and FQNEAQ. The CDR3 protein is CASSIAGDEQYF. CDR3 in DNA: TGTGCCAGCAGCATAGCGGGAGACGAGCAGTACTTC.